These 28 T cell receptor beta chains came from one sample sequenced in a study of immune heterogeneity within non-small cell lung tumors. With around 0.6 ug used per sample, the template was genomic DNA from bulk tumor. Several widely spaced biopsies per primary tumor were taken during surgery. Before undergoing curative surgery, patients had newly diagnosed non-small cell lung cancer that was untreated. Amplifying TCR beta CDR3 involved multiplex PCR carried out with 32 V and 13 J primers. Each CDR3 protein gets one entry after TCRdb re-called the multiplex PCR reads with MiXCR. This table holds about 22,000 distinct CDR3 sequences, around a quarter found once. The sequenced sample consisted of lung tumor tissue. These receptors came from a man aged 40-49 years with non-small cell lung cancer.

Remarks on this clonotype: With a much larger clone just one base away, this may be a read error. This CDR3 reads CAISYKTGELFF. In DNA form, the CDR3 reads TGTGCCATCAGTTATAAGACCGGGGAGCTGTTTTTT. This sequence joins TRBV6-2 or TRBV6-3 and TRBJ2-2; D call uncertain. This CDR3 has 12 residues. In germline, CDR1 is MNHEY, CDR2 SVGEGT.

This clonotype was observed once. It may be a read error: a sequence one base away is much more abundant. The chain combines TRBV6-5 with TRBJ1-2; unclear D gene. The CDR3 is 11 amino acids. Germline V CDR1 and CDR2: MNHEY, SVGAGI. CDR3 protein: CDSSYPGNYTF. DNA of the CDR3: TGTGACAGCAGCTACCCAGGCAACTACACCTTC.

As regards this clonotype: It may be a read error: a sequence one base away is much more abundant. The chain is built from TRBV9 and TRBJ1-1, with D unresolved. The V end was cut by 4 bases, the J end by 2 bases, with 15 bases between. CDR1 and CDR2 (germline): SGDLS, YYNGEE. CDR3 length: 15 residues. CDR3 loop: CASSPTTGQNTEAFF. As DNA, the CDR3 is TGTGCCAGCAGCCCTACTACGGGCCAAAACACTGAAGCTTTCTTT.

This clonotype counts as medium-sized. V is TRBV6-2 or TRBV6-3 and J is TRBJ1-5; 8 nucleotides align to TRBD1. Looked up from germline, CDR1 is MNHEY and CDR2 is SVGEGT. This CDR3 region has 16 residues. Losses at the gene ends were 2 bases for V and 0 bases for J; bases not matched to a gene: 3. For the CDR3, the DNA is TGTGCCAGCAGTTACAGGACAGGGTATAGCAATCAGCCCCAGCATTTT. This translates into CASSYRTGYSNQPQHF.

The rearrangement links TRBV6-2 or TRBV6-3 to TRBJ2-5; 9 nucleotides line up with TRBD1. CDR1 and CDR2 (germline): MNHEY, SVGEGT. This CDR3 comprises 15 residues. With 9 bases clipped from V and 0 bases from J, the junction kept 8 bases outside the gene matches. CDR3 sequence reads: CASYHGTGYQETQYF. CDR3 DNA sequence: TGTGCCAGTTACCACGGGACAGGGTACCAAGAGACCCAGTACTTC.

The V and J genes are TRBV4-2 and TRBJ2-3; either TRBD1 or TRBD2 may fit D (6 bases each). The CDR3 covers 15 residues. V lost 2 bases to trimming and J lost 6 bases, with 15 bases between them. CDR1 is LGHNA, CDR2 YNFKEQ, per germline. The DNA of the CDR3 is TGTGCCAGCAGCCAAACAGGGACTCCCTCGGATACGCAGTATTTT. Its protein is CASSQTGTPSDTQYF.

The rearrangement links TRBV5-5 to TRBJ1-1; D is ambiguous. Trimming removed 5 bases at V and 7 bases at J, with 18 bases between. Germline CDR1 and CDR2: SGHKS and YYEKEE (reference sequence). The CDR3 has 14 amino acids. Here the CDR3 reads CASRERTASGEAFF. CDR3 sequence (DNA): TGTGCCAGCAGAGAACGGACTGCTTCGGGTGAAGCTTTCTTT.

This clonotype was found many times. The chain carries TRBV20-1 and TRBJ2-1, with 12 bases identical to TRBD2. Germline V lookup: CDR1 DFQATT, CDR2 SNEGSKA (reference sequence). This CDR3 is built from 18 residues. Unmatched junction bases numbered 12, after V lost 6 bases and J lost 0 bases. In DNA form, the CDR3 reads TGCAGTGCCCCGACTAGCGGGAGAAGTATCGGCTCCTACAATGAGCAGTTCTTC. It translates to CSAPTSGRSIGSYNEQFF.

This clonotype came up many times. This chain uses TRBV7-9 with TRBJ1-4; D is possibly TRBD1 (6 bases). Germline lookup yields CDR1 SEHNR and CDR2 FQNEAQ (reference sequence). V lost 5 bases and J lost 3, with 13 bases in between. The CDR3 length is 15 residues. In DNA form, the CDR3 reads TGTGCCAGCAGCCAGTCGCGGGGGCCTAATGAAAAACTGTTTTTT. This gives the protein CASSQSRGPNEKLFF.

For this clonotype: This could be a read error, since a much larger clone is one nucleotide away. CDR3 nucleotides: TGCGCCAGCAACTTCACAGAGAACACTGAAGCTTTCTTT. This encodes CASNFTENTEAFF. The rearrangement links TRBV5-1 to TRBJ1-1, with D unclear. The CDR3 is 13 amino acids. Deletions cut 6 bases from V and 1 base from J, with 10 bases between. Germline V gene sequence: CDR1 SGHRS, CDR2 YFSETQ. The variable domain in full, with the rest retrieved from reference TRBV5-1 and TRBJ1-1, is KAGVTQTPRYLIKTRGQQVTLSCSPISGHRSVSWYQQTPGQGLQFLFEYFSETQRNKGNFPGRFSGRQFSNSRSEMNVSTLELGDSALYLCASNFTENTEAFFGQGTRLTVV.

The sample holds a few counts of this clonotype. V is TRBV5-5 and J is TRBJ1-2; 7 positions agree with TRBD1. The CDR3 is made up of 15 amino acids. Germline V gene lookup returns CDR1 SGHKS and CDR2 YYEKEE (reference sequence). The V gene end was trimmed by 0 bases and the J gene end by 4 bases; junction bases not matched to a gene: 6. In DNA, the CDR3 is TGTGCCAGCAGCTTGGGGGGAGGGACAGCCTATGGCTACACCTTC. It yields the protein CASSLGGGTAYGYTF. The entire variable domain, with the rest obtained from reference TRBV5-5 and TRBJ1-2, is as follows: DAGVTQSPTHLIKTRGQQVTLRCSPISGHKSVSWYQQVLGQGPQFIFQYYEKEERGRGNFPDRFSARQFPNYSSELNVNALLLGDSALYLCASSLGGGTAYGYTFGSGTRLTVV.

The J gene is TRBJ2-5, the V gene TRBV7-2, with D unresolved. The V gene's germline CDR1 is SGHTA and CDR2 FQGNSA. V shed 5 bases and J shed 2 bases, with 18 bases lying between them. The CDR3 length is 16 residues. The CDR3 loop reads CASSPSRPTSQETQYF. In DNA form, the CDR3 reads TGTGCCAGCAGCCCAAGCCGACCTACCTCTCAAGAGACCCAGTACTTC.

This clonotype was seen many times. The chain couples TRBV7-2 to TRBJ2-7; no clear D gene. The CDR3 is made up of 11 amino acids. Per the germline V gene, CDR1 is SGHTA and CDR2 is FQGNSA. V was shortened by 5 bases and J by 8 bases, with 10 bases between the two germline ends. CDR3 nucleotide sequence: TGTGCCAGCAGCCTAAGGACGAAGCAGTACTTC. Encoded protein: CASSLRTKQYF.

The chain carries TRBV30 and TRBJ1-3; no definite D call. CDR1 and CDR2 (germline): GTSNPN, SVGIG (reference sequence). V was trimmed by 1 base and J by 7 bases, leaving 14 bases between them. The CDR3 sequence is 14 residues long. The CDR3 nucleotides read TGTGCCTGGAGTGCAACGGGCCACTCGAACACCATATATTTT. Encoded protein: CAWSATGHSNTIYF.

This clonotype was seen ten or more times. CDR3 DNA sequence: TGTGCCACCAGTGATTCCAGCGGGTGGGAGTTCACAGATACGCAGTATTTT. Its translation: CATSDSSGWEFTDTQYF. V usage is TRBV24-1 and J usage is TRBJ2-3, with D possibly matching TRBD2 (6 bases). Germline CDR1 KGHDR, CDR2 SFDVKD. Trimming pared 2 bases from V and 2 bases from J, leaving 16 bases between. The CDR3 has 17 residues.

This clonotype appeared many times. The rearrangement uses TRBV20-1 and TRBJ2-7, with TRBD2 matching over 8 bases. The trim removed 6 bases at V and 7 bases at J, leaving 11 bases unmatched. Germline V lookup: CDR1 DFQATT, CDR2 SNEGSKA (reference sequence). The CDR3 covers 13 residues. CDR3 in amino acids: CSAGGLAGGEQYF. In nucleotides, the CDR3 is TGCAGTGCCGGGGGCCTAGCGGGCGGTGAGCAGTACTTC.

The chain carries TRBV3-1 and TRBJ1-2, with a tentative D call TRBD1 (5 bases). The V end was cut by 3 bases, the J end by 4 bases, with 9 bases between. Germline values: CDR1 LGHDT, CDR2 YNNKEL (reference sequence). The CDR3 covers 13 residues. The CDR3 nucleotides read TGTGCCAGCAGCCAGCAGGGTTTCTATGGCTACACCTTC. Protein: CASSQQGFYGYTF. Combining the CDR3 with reference TRBV3-1 and TRBJ1-2 gives the whole variable domain DTAVSQTPKYLVTQMGNDKSIKCEQNLGHDTMYWYKQDSKKFLKIMFSYNNKELIINETVPNRFSPKSPDKAHLNLHINSLELGDSAVYFCASSQQGFYGYTFGSGTRLTVV.

As to this clonotype: This may come from a read error, since a much larger clone is one base off. J is TRBJ1-6 and V is TRBV7-2; D call uncertain. Germline V gene data show CDR1 as SGHTA and CDR2 as FQGNSA. This CDR3 comprises 15 residues. As DNA, the CDR3 is TGTGCCAGCAGCTTAGAGGGAGGAAGAACTTCACCCCCCCACTTT. Translation: CASSLEGGRTSPPHF.

There are a few counts of this clonotype. The chain recombines TRBV11-2 with TRBJ1-1; no firm D call. Germline V CDR1 and CDR2: SGHAT, FQNNGV. The CDR3 totals 13 residues. V gave up 2 bases and J gave up 1 base, with 5 bases separating them. The CDR3 region has the DNA TGTGCCAGCAGCTTAAACCGGAACACTGAAGCTTTCTTT. Translated, it gives CASSLNRNTEAFF.

This clonotype was counted at least ten times. J is TRBJ2-7 and V is TRBV6-1; weak D call: TRBD2 (7 bases). Germline CDR1 and CDR2: MNHNS and SASEGT. Deletions cut 7 bases from V and 6 bases from J, with 22 bases between. The CDR3 consists of 15 residues. CDR3 in DNA: TGTGCCAGCACCCTAGGGGGGGGAACCAGGGGCGAGCAGTACTTC. Translated: CASTLGGGTRGEQYF.

A note on this clonotype: This may arise from a read error, as a much more abundant clone is one base away. The chain uses TRBV19 and TRBJ2-1; D is possibly TRBD2 (5 bases). This CDR3 contains 16 residues. Germline V gene sequence: CDR1 LNHDA, CDR2 SQIVND (reference sequence). The CDR3 loop reads CATSKESGRWSNEKFF. The CDR3 DNA follows: TGTGCCACCAGTAAGGAGTCGGGGAGATGGTCCAATGAGAAGTTCTTC. Supplemented by reference TRBV19 and TRBJ2-1, the full variable domain reads DGGITQSPKYLFRKEGQNVTLSCEQNLNHDAMYWYRQDPGQGLRLIYYSQIVNDFQKGDIAEGYSVSREKKESFPLTVTSAQKNPTAFYLCATSKESGRWSNEKFFGPGTRLTVL.

The chain joins TRBV3-1 to TRBJ2-3; D gene uncertain. The CDR3 has 16 amino acids. The germline gives CDR1 LGHDT, CDR2 YNNKEL (reference sequence). V lost 0 bases to trimming and J lost 0 bases, with 10 bases between them. In nucleotides, the CDR3 is TGTGCCAGCAGCCAAGATAGGGCGCCGAGCACAGATACGCAGTATTTT. Protein: CASSQDRAPSTDTQYF.

As to this clonotype: This may be a read error, as it is one base from a much larger clone. The chain recombines TRBV10-1 with TRBJ2-3; 10 bases line up with TRBD2. CDR3 size: 15 residues. In germline, CDR1 is WNHNN, CDR2 SYGVQD (reference sequence). V dropped 3 bases and J dropped 3; count of bases not matched to a gene: 3. CDR3 in amino acids: CASSDGSGRTDTQYF. The CDR3 coding sequence is TGCGCCAGCAGTGATGGTAGCGGGAGGACAGATACGCAGTATTTT.

This clonotype was seen ten or more times. The gene calls are TRBV12-3 or TRBV12-4 and TRBJ1-2; D perhaps matches TRBD1 (5 bases). There are 15 residues in the CDR3. Trimming took off 3 bases at V and 7 bases at J, with 18 bases between the two ends. The CDR3 DNA reads as TGTGCCAGCAGTTTCAGGCAGGGCAAAGTGGGTGGCTACACCTTC. It specifies CASSFRQGKVGGYTF.

In its sample, this clonotype was seen once. The CDR3 region is CASSDTRGRPHNEQFF. The CDR3 nucleotides are TGTGCCAGTAGTGACACCCGGGGCAGGCCCCACAATGAGCAGTTCTTC. This chain connects TRBV19 to TRBJ2-1; D could derive from TRBD1 or TRBD2 (5 bases each). CDR3 length: 16 amino acids. Looked up from germline, CDR1 is LNHDA and CDR2 is SQIVND (reference sequence). The V end lost 5 bases, the J end lost 5 bases, and 19 bases lay between the germline ends. Full variable domain (rest looked up from reference TRBV19 and TRBJ2-1): DGGITQSPKYLFRKEGQNVTLSCEQNLNHDAMYWYRQDPGQGLRLIYYSQIVNDFQKGDIAEGYSVSREKKESFPLTVTSAQKNPTAFYLCASSDTRGRPHNEQFFGPGTRLTVL.

The V gene is TRBV27, the J gene TRBJ2-5; D is ambiguous. CDR3 length: 16 amino acids. V gave up 5 bases and J gave up 4 bases, with 20 bases separating them. Germline V gene sequence: CDR1 MNHEY, CDR2 SMNVEV (reference sequence). CDR3 nucleotide sequence: TGTGCCAGCAGTCTAGTGGGTGTATCAGGTGGAGAGACCCAGTACTTC. Its translation: CASSLVGVSGGETQYF.

The sample holds one count of this clonotype. The CDR3 sequence is CASTRSGGSITDTQYF. The CDR3 region has the DNA TGTGCCAGCACCAGGTCTGGCGGTTCTATCACAGATACGCAGTATTTT. V gene TRBV7-2 combines with J gene TRBJ2-3; no definite D call. V lost 7 bases to trimming and J lost 2 bases, with 19 bases between them. CDR1 is SGHTA and CDR2 is FQGNSA in the germline V gene. This CDR3 comprises 16 residues.

At least ten counts were recorded for this clonotype. This sequence joins TRBV12-3 or TRBV12-4 and TRBJ1-2; D is possibly TRBD1 (5 bases). V gave up 4 bases and J gave up 5 bases, with 8 bases separating them. This CDR3 is 12 amino acids long. The CDR3 nucleotides are TGTGCCAGCAGTTCCCGACAGTATGGCTACACCTTC. It translates to CASSSRQYGYTF.